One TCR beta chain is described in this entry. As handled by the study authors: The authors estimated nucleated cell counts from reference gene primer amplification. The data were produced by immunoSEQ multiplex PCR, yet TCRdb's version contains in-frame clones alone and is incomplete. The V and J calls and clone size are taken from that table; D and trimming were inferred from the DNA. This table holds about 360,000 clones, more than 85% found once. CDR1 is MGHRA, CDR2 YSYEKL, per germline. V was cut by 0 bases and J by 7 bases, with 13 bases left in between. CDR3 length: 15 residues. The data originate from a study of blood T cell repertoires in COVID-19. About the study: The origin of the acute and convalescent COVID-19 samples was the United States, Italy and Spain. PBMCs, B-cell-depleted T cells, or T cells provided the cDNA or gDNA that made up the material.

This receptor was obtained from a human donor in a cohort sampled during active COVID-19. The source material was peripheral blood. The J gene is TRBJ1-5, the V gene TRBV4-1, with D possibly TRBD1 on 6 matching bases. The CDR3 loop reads CASSQEITGWQPQHF. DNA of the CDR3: TGCGCCAGCAGCCAAGAGATCACAGGGTGGCAGCCCCAGCATTTT.